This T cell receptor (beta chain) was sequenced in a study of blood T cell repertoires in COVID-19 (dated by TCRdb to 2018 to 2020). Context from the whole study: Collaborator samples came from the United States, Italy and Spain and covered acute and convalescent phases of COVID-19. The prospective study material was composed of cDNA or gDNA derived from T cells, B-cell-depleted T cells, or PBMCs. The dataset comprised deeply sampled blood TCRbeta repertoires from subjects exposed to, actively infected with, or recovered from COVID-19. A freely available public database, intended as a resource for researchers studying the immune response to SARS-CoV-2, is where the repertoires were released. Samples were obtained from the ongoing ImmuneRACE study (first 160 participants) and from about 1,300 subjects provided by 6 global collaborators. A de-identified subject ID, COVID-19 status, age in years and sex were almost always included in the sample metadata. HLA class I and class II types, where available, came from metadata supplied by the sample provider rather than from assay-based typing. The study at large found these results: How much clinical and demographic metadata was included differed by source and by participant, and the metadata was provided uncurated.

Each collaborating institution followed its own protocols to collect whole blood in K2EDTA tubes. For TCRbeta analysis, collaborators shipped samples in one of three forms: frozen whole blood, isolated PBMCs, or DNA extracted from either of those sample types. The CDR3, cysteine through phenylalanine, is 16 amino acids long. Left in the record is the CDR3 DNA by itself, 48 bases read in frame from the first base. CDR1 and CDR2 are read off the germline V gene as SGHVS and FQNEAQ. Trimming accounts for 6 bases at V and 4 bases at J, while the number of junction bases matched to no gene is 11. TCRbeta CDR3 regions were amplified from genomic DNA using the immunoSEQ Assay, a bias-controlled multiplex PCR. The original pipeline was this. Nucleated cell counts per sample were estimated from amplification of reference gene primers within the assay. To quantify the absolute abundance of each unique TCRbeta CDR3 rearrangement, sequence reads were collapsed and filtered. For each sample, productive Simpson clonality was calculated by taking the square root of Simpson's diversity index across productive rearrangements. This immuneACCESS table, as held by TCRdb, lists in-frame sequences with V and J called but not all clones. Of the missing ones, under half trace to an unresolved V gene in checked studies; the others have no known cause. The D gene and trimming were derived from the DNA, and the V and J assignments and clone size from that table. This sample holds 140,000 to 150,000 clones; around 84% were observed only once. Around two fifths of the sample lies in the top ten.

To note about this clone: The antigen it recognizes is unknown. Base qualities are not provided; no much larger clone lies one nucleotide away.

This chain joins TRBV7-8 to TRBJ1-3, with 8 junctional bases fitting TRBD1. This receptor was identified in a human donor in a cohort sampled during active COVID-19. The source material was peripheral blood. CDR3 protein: CASSKDRGRAGNTIYF. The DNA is TGTGCCAGCAGTAAAGACAGGGGTAGAGCGGGAAACACCATATATTTT.